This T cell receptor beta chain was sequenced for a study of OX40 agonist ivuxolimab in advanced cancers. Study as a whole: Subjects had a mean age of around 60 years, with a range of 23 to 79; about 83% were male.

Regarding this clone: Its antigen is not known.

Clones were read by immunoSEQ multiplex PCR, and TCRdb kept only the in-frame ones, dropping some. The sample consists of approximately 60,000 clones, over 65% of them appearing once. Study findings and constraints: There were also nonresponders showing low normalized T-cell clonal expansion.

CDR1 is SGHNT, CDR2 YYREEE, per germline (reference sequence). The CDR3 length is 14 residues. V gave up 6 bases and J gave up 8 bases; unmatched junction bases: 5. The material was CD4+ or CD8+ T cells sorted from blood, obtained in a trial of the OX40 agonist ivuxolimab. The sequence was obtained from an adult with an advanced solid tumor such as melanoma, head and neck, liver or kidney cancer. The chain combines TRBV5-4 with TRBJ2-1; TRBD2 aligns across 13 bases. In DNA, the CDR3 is TGTGCCAGCACCGGGACTAGCGGGGAATATGAGCAGTTCTTC. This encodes CASTGTSGEYEQFF.